This is a list of T cell receptor beta chains from one sample in a study of CD8+ T cells in alopecia areata. The repertoire was sequenced with immunoSEQ multiplex PCR; TCRdb's copy has only in-frame clones and lacks some. The table lists over 200,000 clones, 50% to 60% of them singletons, with just over 0.45% in the top ten. The starting material was CD4+ T cells sorted from blood, obtained at week 0. The origin of the receptors is a human donor with alopecia areata. Each CDR3 is given with its conserved first and last residue. A D gene is named only where the DNA matches it firmly. The size field is filled for only some rows; it gives once, few, many or a size class.

TRBD1,TRBV6-5,TRBJ2-5,few,CASNPGQGETQYF,TGTGCCAGCAATCCGGGACAGGGAGAGACCCAGTACTTC
TRBD1,TRBV6-6,TRBJ2-7,-,CASSHSVTGPTYEQYF,TGTGCCAGCAGCCACTCGGTGACAGGGCCAACCTACGAGCAGTACTTC
TRBD1,TRBV7-9,TRBJ1-1,-,CASSSNRGNTEAFF,TGTGCCAGCAGCTCAAACAGGGGGAACACTGAAGCTTTCTTT
-,TRBV29-1,TRBJ1-1,-,CSASRGVSTEAFF,TGCAGCGCCTCCCGCGGGGTTAGCACTGAAGCTTTCTTT
TRBD2,TRBV7-2,TRBJ2-3,few,CASSLAVTSGSRTDTQYF,TGTGCCAGCAGCTTGGCGGTCACTAGCGGGAGCAGAACAGATACGCAGTATTTT
-,TRBV15,TRBJ1-5,-,CATSRDLGAFQPQHF,TGTGCCACCAGCAGAGATTTGGGGGCTTTTCAGCCCCAGCATTTT
TRBD1,TRBV7-9,TRBJ2-7,few,CASSLLGGQAYEQYF,TGTGCCAGCAGCTTATTAGGGGGACAGGCCTACGAGCAGTACTTC
TRBD2,TRBV5-1,TRBJ2-5,-,CASRLTGRDQETQYF,TGCGCCAGCAGACTGACCGGGAGGGACCAAGAGACCCAGTACTTC
TRBD1,TRBV11-2,TRBJ1-4,many,CASSSRGRFEKLFF,TGTGCCAGCAGCTCGAGGGGGCGCTTTGAAAAACTGTTTTTT
-,TRBV7-3,TRBJ2-5,-,CASSLNPASRGQETQYF,TGTGCCAGCAGCTTAAACCCCGCGAGTAGGGGCCAAGAGACCCAGTACTTC
-,TRBV27,TRBJ2-2,-,CASSPDRLNTGELFF,TGTGCCAGCAGTCCCGACAGATTAAACACCGGGGAGCTGTTTTTT
-,TRBV4-1,TRBJ1-4,-,CASSLVGGTNEKLFF,TGCGCCAGCAGCCTAGTGGGGGGAACTAATGAAAAACTGTTTTTT
TRBD2,TRBV4-1,TRBJ2-3,-,CASSQVGGRAADTQYF,TGCGCCAGCAGCCAAGTGGGCGGGAGGGCCGCAGATACGCAGTATTTT
-,TRBV7-2,TRBJ1-5,-,CASSWGGEGRQPQHF,TGTGCCAGCAGTTGGGGAGGAGAGGGAAGACAGCCCCAGCATTTT
-,TRBV7-9,TRBJ1-1,few,CASSPQQVNTEAFF,TGTGCCAGCAGCCCCCAACAGGTGAACACTGAAGCTTTCTTT
-,TRBV7-2,TRBJ2-7,-,CASSLVGLPASEQYF,TGTGCCAGCAGCTTAGTGGGCCTGCCCGCGTCCGAGCAGTACTTC
-,TRBV30,TRBJ1-1,-,CAWSMDTNTEAFF,TGTGCCTGGAGTATGGACACGAACACTGAAGCTTTCTTT
-,TRBV30,TRBJ1-2,-,CAWSPGQGSYGYTF,TGTGCCTGGAGCCCTGGTCAGGGTAGCTATGGCTACACCTTC
-,TRBV2,TRBJ1-1,-,CASIPKMDSTEAFF,TGTGCCAGCATCCCCAAGATGGACAGCACTGAAGCTTTCTTT
TRBD1,TRBV4-2,TRBJ2-7,few,CASRLIGQGDGAYEQYF,TGTGCCAGCAGGCTGATCGGTCAGGGGGACGGGGCCTACGAGCAGTACTTC
-,TRBV5-1,TRBJ2-1,-,CASSRGGQLFNEQFF,TGCGCCAGCAGCCGGGGGGGACAGCTCTTCAATGAGCAGTTCTTC
TRBD1,TRBV30,TRBJ1-1,once,CAWSLGQGRAFF,TGTGCCTGGAGCCTCGGACAGGGTCGTGCTTTCTTT
TRBD2,TRBV5-1,TRBJ2-5,-,CASSLDIAGETQYF,TGCGCCAGCAGCTTGGACATAGCGGGAGAGACCCAGTACTTC